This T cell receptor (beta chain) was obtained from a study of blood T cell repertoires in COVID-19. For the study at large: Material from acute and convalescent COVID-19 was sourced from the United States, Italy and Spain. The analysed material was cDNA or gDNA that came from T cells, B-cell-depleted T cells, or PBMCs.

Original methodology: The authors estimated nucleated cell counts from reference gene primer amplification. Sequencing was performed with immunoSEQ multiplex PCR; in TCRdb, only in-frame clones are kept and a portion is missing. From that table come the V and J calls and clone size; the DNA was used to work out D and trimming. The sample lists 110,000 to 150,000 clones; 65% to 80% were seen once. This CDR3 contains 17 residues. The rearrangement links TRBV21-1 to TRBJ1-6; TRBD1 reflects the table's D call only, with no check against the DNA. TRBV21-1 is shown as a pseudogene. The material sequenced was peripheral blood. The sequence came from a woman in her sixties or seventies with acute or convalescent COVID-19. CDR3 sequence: CASSEGRQGGGNSPLHF. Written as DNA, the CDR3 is TGTGCCAGCAGCGAGGGTCGACAGGGTGGCGGTAATTCACCCCTCCACTTT.